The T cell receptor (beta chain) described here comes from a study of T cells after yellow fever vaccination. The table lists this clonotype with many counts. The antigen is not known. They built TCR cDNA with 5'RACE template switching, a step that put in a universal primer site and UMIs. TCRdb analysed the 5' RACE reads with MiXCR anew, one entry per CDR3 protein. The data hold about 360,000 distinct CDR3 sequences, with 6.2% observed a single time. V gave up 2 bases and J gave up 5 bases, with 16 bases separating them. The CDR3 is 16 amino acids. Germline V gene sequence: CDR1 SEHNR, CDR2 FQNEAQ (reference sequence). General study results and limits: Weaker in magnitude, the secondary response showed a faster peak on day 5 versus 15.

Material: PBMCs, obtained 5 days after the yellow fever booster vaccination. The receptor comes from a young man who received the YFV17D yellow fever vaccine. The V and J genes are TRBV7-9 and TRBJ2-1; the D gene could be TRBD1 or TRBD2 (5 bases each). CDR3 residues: CASSLQSWDVDNEQFF. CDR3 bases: TGTGCCAGCAGCTTACAGTCGTGGGACGTCGACAATGAGCAGTTCTTC.